This entry is about one T cell receptor (beta chain). The data belong to a study of blood T cell repertoires in COVID-19. Trimming pared 5 bases from V and 1 base from J, leaving 11 bases between. This CDR3 spans 14 amino acids. The germline CDR1 and CDR2 sequences are SEHNR and FQNEAQ (reference sequence). Participants had their cohort set by participant-reported clinical history. Recovered status applied to Cohort 3 donors who had two consecutive negative PCRs. It also applied to those with clearance or with symptom resolution. Profiled with immunoSEQ multiplex PCR; TCRdb holds only in-frame clones, not every one. Among about 200,000 clones listed, about 86% were seen once.

Material for sequencing was PBMCs or T cells enriched from blood (not recorded which). The sequence was obtained from a man in his forties who had recovered from COVID-19. The rearrangement joins TRBV7-9 to TRBJ2-5; maybe TRBD1 (5 bases). CDR3 in DNA: TGTGCCAGCAGCCCGAGGACAAGCCAAGAGACCCAGTACTTC. Its protein product is CASSPRTSQETQYF.